Presented here are 14 T cell receptor beta chains from one specimen sequenced in a study of cytomegalovirus exposure and HLA in healthy donors. Vbeta (60) and Jbeta (13) primers were used in the PCR. The method was immunoSEQ multiplex PCR; TCRdb's version includes in-frame clones alone and lacks a portion of them. Of about 100,000 clones listed, 65% to 75% are singletons. Sequenced sample: PBMCs. Receptors originate from a woman in her thirties or forties in good health and CMV-seronegative.

This chain connects TRBV6-6 to TRBJ2-3; unclear D gene. CDR1 and CDR2 (germline): MNHNY, SVGAGI (reference sequence). The length of the CDR3 is 13 residues. V was shortened by 0 bases and J by 5 bases, with 6 bases between the two germline ends. The CDR3: CASSYSHRDTQYF. Here the CDR3 DNA reads TGTGCCAGCAGTTACTCCCACAGAGATACGCAGTATTTT.

CDR3 sequence (DNA): TGTGCCAGCAGACCTCGCGGGGGCCCTTCAGATACGCAGTATTTT. Encoded protein: CASRPRGGPSDTQYF. This chain connects TRBV7-9 to TRBJ2-3, with D maybe TRBD2 (7 bases). Per the germline V gene, CDR1 is SEHNR and CDR2 is FQNEAQ (reference sequence). This CDR3 spans 15 amino acids. V was pared by 6 bases and J by 4 bases, with 17 bases between.

The chain recombines TRBV5-4 with TRBJ2-5, with 14 bases identical to TRBD2. Trimming took 4 bases from V and 5 from J; bases not matched to a gene: 13. This CDR3 has 18 amino acids. The germline V gene encodes CDR1 SGHNT and CDR2 YYREEE (reference sequence). The CDR3 loop is CASSGGLAGGYSWETQYF. The CDR3 region has the DNA TGTGCCAGCAGCGGAGGACTAGCGGGAGGATACTCATGGGAGACCCAGTACTTC.

The J gene is TRBJ1-2, the V gene TRBV7-3, with D unclear. CDR1 is SGHTA and CDR2 is FQGTGA in the germline V gene. This CDR3 contains 13 residues. The V end lost 5 bases, the J end lost 3 bases, and 10 bases lay between the germline ends. In DNA, the CDR3 is TGTGCCAGCAGCCTGACTTACGACTATGGCTACACCTTC. Translation: CASSLTYDYGYTF.

V usage is TRBV27 and J usage is TRBJ2-7; tentative D call: TRBD2 (5 bases). The CDR3 runs to 14 residues. CDR1 and CDR2 from the germline V gene are MNHEY and SMNVEV (reference sequence). Between the trimmed V and J ends, which lost 4 bases and 2 bases, there was a span of 12 bases. CDR3 amino acids: CASSYGRAPYEQYF. The DNA for the CDR3 is TGTGCCAGCAGTTATGGGCGGGCCCCCTACGAGCAGTACTTC.

The DNA of the CDR3 is TGTGCCAGCAGCTTAGTCGGTTTCTACGAGCAGTACTTC. Encoded protein: CASSLVGFYEQYF. The chain is built from TRBV11-2 and TRBJ2-7; D is ambiguous. The CDR3 contains 13 residues. Per the germline V gene, CDR1 is SGHAT and CDR2 is FQNNGV. V was pared by 1 base and J by 3 bases, with 7 bases between.

This clone has a single count. The rearrangement uses TRBV9 and TRBJ2-3, with TRBD2 as a possible D gene (6 bases). V was shortened by 2 bases and J by 6 bases, with 10 bases between the two germline ends. The CDR3 is made up of 13 amino acids. The V gene's germline CDR1 is SGDLS and CDR2 YYNGEE. The CDR3 DNA follows: TGTGCCAGCAGCGTGGGGACTTCCGATACGCAGTATTTT. It codes for CASSVGTSDTQYF.

This clone appeared a few times. The chain couples TRBV5-1 to TRBJ2-5, with 14 bases that match TRBD2. CDR1 is SGHRS, CDR2 YFSETQ, per germline. The CDR3 sequence is 16 residues long. Unmatched junction bases numbered 5, after V lost 4 bases and J lost 3 bases. The CDR3 sequence: CASSPRLAGGEETQYF. In nucleotides, the CDR3 is TGCGCCAGCAGCCCCCGACTAGCGGGGGGGGAAGAGACCCAGTACTTC.

V gene TRBV4-2 combines with J gene TRBJ1-1; D is unclear. CDR1 and CDR2 from the germline V gene are LGHNA and YNFKEQ. CDR3 length: 14 residues. V dropped 0 bases and J dropped 6 bases, with 11 bases sitting between them. DNA of the CDR3: TGTGCCAGCAGCCAAGAAGAGTTAACGTCTGAAGCTTTCTTT. It is translated as CASSQEELTSEAFF.

The chain recombines TRBV5-4 with TRBJ2-5; TRBD2 agrees at 10 bases. The germline V gene encodes CDR1 SGHNT and CDR2 YYREEE (reference sequence). The V segment lost 4 bases and the J segment 1 base; nucleotides outside the gene matches: 4. The length of the CDR3 is 15 residues. The CDR3 DNA is TGTGCCAGCAGCCTCAGCGGGAGGGGCCAAGAGACCCAGTACTTC. This translates into CASSLSGRGQETQYF.

This clone was detected only once. This rearrangement joins TRBV4-2 to TRBJ2-7; weak D call: TRBD2 (6 bases). The germline V gene encodes CDR1 LGHNA and CDR2 YNFKEQ. The CDR3 consists of 14 residues. With 2 bases removed from V and 7 bases from J, the gap between germline ends came to 15 bases. Here the CDR3 reads CASSQSGGEAEQYF. DNA for the CDR3: TGTGCCAGCAGCCAATCTGGCGGGGAAGCGGAGCAGTACTTC.

The chain joins TRBV19 to TRBJ1-1, with 10 bases identical to TRBD1. Germline loops: CDR1 LNHDA, CDR2 SQIVND (reference sequence). CDR3 length: 16 residues. J was trimmed by 6 bases and V by 4 bases; bases with no gene match: 11. The CDR3 sequence is CASSSGTGEVVAEAFF. The CDR3 nucleotides read TGTGCCAGTAGTAGCGGGACAGGGGAAGTCGTCGCTGAAGCTTTCTTT.

The chain uses TRBV4-1 and TRBJ1-5; 9 nucleotides align to TRBD1. Germline loops: CDR1 MGHRA, CDR2 YSYEKL. Unmatched junction bases numbered 9, after V lost 2 bases and J lost 4 bases. This CDR3 contains 17 residues. The CDR3 coding sequence is TGCGCCAGCAGCCAAAACCTTGGGACAGGGAGAAATCAGCCCCAGCATTTT. It translates to CASSQNLGTGRNQPQHF.

The genes are TRBV5-1 and TRBJ2-7, with 8 bases matching TRBD1. CDR3 length: 18 residues. V shed 2 bases, J shed 2 bases, and the junction held 15 bases outside the gene matches. CDR1 is SGHRS and CDR2 is YFSETQ in the germline V gene. The CDR3 sequence: CASSFALQGVGRAYEQYF. DNA of the CDR3: TGCGCCAGCAGCTTTGCATTACAGGGGGTAGGACGCGCCTACGAGCAGTACTTC. Supplemented by reference TRBV5-1 and TRBJ2-7, the full variable domain reads KAGVTQTPRYLIKTRGQQVTLSCSPISGHRSVSWYQQTPGQGLQFLFEYFSETQRNKGNFPGRFSGRQFSNSRSEMNVSTLELGDSALYLCASSFALQGVGRAYEQYFGPGTRLTVT.